One sample yielded the 20 T cell receptor beta chains listed below, sequenced in a study of neoadjuvant anti-PD-1 for oral cavity cancer. Documented time point: after neoadjuvant nivolumab, at surgical resection. Repertoires were generated with immunoSEQ multiplex PCR, while TCRdb's copy carries only in-frame clones and drops some. The sample lists tens of thousands of clones, over 35% seen once, with less than 50% in the top ten. This specimen was tumor tissue, taken after nivolumab (anti-PD-1) treatment. These receptor sequences come from a person aged 35-80 years with oral cavity squamous cell carcinoma.

Here the CDR3 DNA reads TGTGCCAGCAGCCCAGACGGGGAGCACACTGAAGCTTTCTTT. It codes for CASSPDGEHTEAFF. The V call is TRBV11-3, the J call TRBJ1-1; no definite D call. CDR3 length: 14 residues. Deletions cut 5 bases from V and 3 bases from J, with 13 bases between. From germline, CDR1 is SGHNT and CDR2 YENEEA.

This clone was detected many times. This CDR3 is CASSLVAGGRDTQYF. CDR3 coding DNA: TGTGCCAGCAGCTTAGTGGCAGGGGGAAGGGATACGCAGTATTTT. The J gene is TRBJ2-3, the V gene TRBV7-2, with 7 positions matching TRBD1. Germline V CDR1 and CDR2: SGHTA, FQGNSA. The CDR3 sequence is 15 residues long. The V and J ends lost 1 base and 6 bases, in that order; junction bases with no gene match: 7. Together with reference TRBV7-2 and TRBJ2-3, the CDR3 gives the full variable domain: GAGVSQSPSNKVTEKGKDVELRCDPISGHTALYWYRQSLGQGLEFLIYFQGNSAPDKSGLPSDRFSAERTGGSVSTLTIQRTQQEDSAVYLCASSLVAGGRDTQYFGPGTRLTVL.

This clone was observed a few times. The chain carries TRBV6-5 and TRBJ1-2, with TRBD1 matching over 8 bases. This CDR3 spans 14 amino acids. Germline loops: CDR1 MNHEY, CDR2 SVGAGI. After removal of 3 bases from V and 8 bases from J, the junction contained 8 bases not matched to a gene. CDR3 in amino acids: CASSYSTGEVGYTF. CDR3 coding DNA: TGTGCCAGCAGTTATTCGACAGGGGAGGTAGGCTACACCTTC.

By frequency in the sample, this clone is medium-sized. V gene TRBV11-1 combines with J gene TRBJ2-1; 12 bases fit TRBD2. CDR3 length: 16 amino acids. Germline assignment: CDR1 SGHAT and CDR2 FQDESV (reference sequence). J lost 5 bases, V lost 5 bases, and 7 bases had no gene match. The CDR3 bases are TGTGCCAGCAGCCAACAACTAGCGGGGGGCCACAATGAGCAGTTCTTC. Its protein product is CASSQQLAGGHNEQFF.

This clone has only a few counts. CDR3 bases: TGTGCCAGCAGTGAGTTTCGGGACAGGGGGATCAATCAGCCCCAGCATTTT. Protein: CASSEFRDRGINQPQHF. The genes are TRBV2 and TRBJ1-5; 11 nucleotides match TRBD1. Germline V lookup: CDR1 SNHLY, CDR2 FYNNEI. Germline trimming cut 3 bases from V and 3 bases from J; bases unmatched to any gene: 7. The CDR3 is 17 residues long.

The chain links TRBV7-2 to TRBJ1-2, with D perhaps TRBD1 (5 bases). Trimming took 2 bases from V and 5 from J, leaving 12 bases between them. Germline V CDR1 and CDR2: SGHTA, FQGNSA. The CDR3 sequence is 14 residues long. The CDR3 protein is CASSLRRRGYGYTF. The DNA of the CDR3 is TGTGCCAGCAGCTTAAGACGAAGGGGATATGGCTACACCTTC.

The chain carries TRBV4-3 and TRBJ2-2; D perhaps matches TRBD1 (6 bases). The V end lost 0 bases, the J end lost 8 bases, and 16 bases lay between the germline ends. CDR3 length equals 16 residues. Germline lookup yields CDR1 LGHNA and CDR2 YSLEER. The CDR3 sequence: CASSQDGVIGTGELFF. In DNA, the CDR3 is TGCGCCAGCAGCCAAGATGGGGTAATTGGGACAGGGGAGCTGTTTTTT.

J is TRBJ2-1 and V is TRBV5-4, with D uncertain. The CDR3 consists of 11 residues. V dropped 3 bases and J dropped 8 bases, with 6 bases sitting between them. The germline gives CDR1 SGHNT, CDR2 YYREEE (reference sequence). CDR3 loop: CASSSWDEQFF. The CDR3 nucleotides are TGTGCCAGCAGCTCCTGGGATGAGCAGTTCTTC. The variable domain in full, with the rest retrieved from reference TRBV5-4 and TRBJ2-1, is ETGVTQSPTHLIKTRGQQVTLRCSSQSGHNTVSWYQQALGQGPQFIFQYYREEENGRGNFPPRFSGLQFPNYSSELNVNALELDDSALYLCASSSWDEQFFGPGTRLTVL.

The V gene is TRBV10-3, the J gene TRBJ2-7; the match to TRBD1 covers 9 bases. The J segment lost 4 bases and the V segment lost 5 bases, leaving 9 bases of the junction unmatched. This CDR3 contains 15 residues. Germline V CDR1 and CDR2: ENHRY, SYGVKD. The CDR3 sequence is CAISPRDRDFYEQYF. For the CDR3, the DNA is TGTGCCATCAGTCCCCGGGACAGGGATTTTTACGAGCAGTACTTC.

The rearrangement joins TRBV9 to TRBJ2-1, with a possible D match to TRBD2 (6 bases). Germline V gene sequence: CDR1 SGDLS, CDR2 YYNGEE. This CDR3 is 19 amino acids long. V was cut by 0 bases and J by 0 bases, with 19 bases left in between. For the CDR3, the DNA is TGTGCCAGCAGCGTAGATGGAGTAGCGGCCAGAACCTCCTACAATGAGCAGTTCTTC. It is translated as CASSVDGVAARTSYNEQFF. Combining the CDR3 with reference TRBV9 and TRBJ2-1 gives the whole variable domain DSGVTQTPKHLITATGQRVTLRCSPRSGDLSVYWYQQSLDQGLQFLIQYYNGEERAKGNILERFSAQQFPDLHSELNLSSLELGDSALYFCASSVDGVAARTSYNEQFFGPGTRLTVL.

The chain recombines TRBV10-3 with TRBJ2-3; a weak D match, TRBD2 (5 bases). Between the trimmed V and J ends, which lost 6 bases and 4 bases, there was a span of 14 bases. The CDR3 consists of 14 residues. Germline CDR1 and CDR2: ENHRY and SYGVKD. The CDR3 region has the DNA TGTGCCATCAGCCAAGAGGGAACGGCAGATACGCAGTATTTT. It translates to CAISQEGTADTQYF.

The rearrangement links TRBV7-8 to TRBJ1-1, with a tentative D call TRBD1 (5 bases). In germline, CDR1 is SGHVS, CDR2 FQNEAQ. Trimming took off 0 bases at V and 6 bases at J, with 8 bases between the two ends. This CDR3 contains 13 residues. DNA for the CDR3: TGTGCCAGCAGCTTAGCCTGGGGGGCTGAAGCTTTCTTT. It is translated as CASSLAWGAEAFF.

This clone counts as medium-sized. V usage is TRBV4-3 and J usage is TRBJ2-4; D might be TRBD2 (5 bases). Germline V lookup: CDR1 LGHNA, CDR2 YSLEER. V gave up 4 bases and J gave up 6 bases, with 13 bases separating them. This CDR3 has 14 residues. CDR3 sequence: CASSPERAGNIQYF. DNA of the CDR3: TGCGCCAGCAGCCCAGAGAGGGCGGGAAACATTCAGTACTTC.

The gene calls are TRBV27 and TRBJ1-2, with TRBD1 as a possible D gene (5 bases). Per the germline V gene, CDR1 is MNHEY and CDR2 is SMNVEV (reference sequence). This CDR3 has 14 amino acids. Trimming took off 2 bases at V and 5 bases at J, with 12 bases between the two ends. CDR3 residues: CASSLKGSRYGYTF. In nucleotides, the CDR3 is TGTGCCAGCAGTTTAAAGGGGAGCAGGTATGGCTACACCTTC.

This sequence joins TRBV4-3 and TRBJ2-3, with a weak D call TRBD1 (5 bases). The V gene lost 5 bases and the J gene lost 2 bases, with 11 bases spanning the gap. CDR1 and CDR2 from the germline V gene are LGHNA and YSLEER. The CDR3 spans 14 residues. For the CDR3, the DNA is TGCGCCAGCAGCGCAGACAGATTCACAGATACGCAGTATTTT. Translating gives CASSADRFTDTQYF.

This chain joins TRBV25-1 and TRBJ2-3; D might be TRBD2 (5 bases). CDR1 is MGHDK and CDR2 is SYGVNS in the germline V gene. The CDR3 loop spans 15 amino acids. With 2 bases removed from V and 7 bases from J, the gap between germline ends came to 16 bases. Written as DNA, the CDR3 is TGTGCCAGCAGTGAAAGAGGGCAGGTGGGAAATACGCAGTATTTT. It codes for CASSERGQVGNTQYF.

This clone was recorded a few times. This rearrangement joins TRBV5-1 to TRBJ1-2; 7 bases are a match to TRBD1. CDR1 and CDR2 from the germline V gene are SGHRS and YFSETQ. The length of the CDR3 is 14 residues. After removal of 4 bases from V and 4 bases from J, the junction contained 7 bases not matched to a gene. CDR3 sequence (DNA): TGCGCCAGCAGCCTTCAACAGGGGCTCTATGGCTACACCTTC. Amino acid sequence: CASSLQQGLYGYTF.

This clone was counted only a few times. The chain carries TRBV14 and TRBJ2-7; D unresolved. Per the germline V gene, CDR1 is SGHDN and CDR2 is FVKESK. The V end was cut by 1 base, the J end by 6 bases, with 4 bases between. The CDR3 loop spans 11 amino acids. CDR3 nucleotides: TGTGCCAGCAGCCAAGGGGGCGAGCAGTACTTC. Amino acids: CASSQGGEQYF.

CDR3 sequence: CASSSSGTGVQETQYF. The CDR3 nucleotides are TGCGCCAGCAGCTCGTCCGGGACAGGGGTCCAAGAGACCCAGTACTTC. The chain combines TRBV5-1 with TRBJ2-5; 10 positions agree with TRBD1. Germline values: CDR1 SGHRS, CDR2 YFSETQ. This CDR3 region has 16 residues. J lost 1 base, V lost 3 bases, and 6 bases had no gene match. The full variable domain, its missing parts supplied by reference TRBV5-1 and TRBJ2-5, is KAGVTQTPRYLIKTRGQQVTLSCSPISGHRSVSWYQQTPGQGLQFLFEYFSETQRNKGNFPGRFSGRQFSNSRSEMNVSTLELGDSALYLCASSSSGTGVQETQYFGPGTRLLVL.

In its sample, this clone was seen once. This rearrangement joins TRBV20-1 to TRBJ1-1; D is unresolved. Germline CDR1 DFQATT, CDR2 SNEGSKA (reference sequence). CDR3 length: 11 residues. The CDR3 protein is CRGAQNTEAFF. CDR3 bases: TGCAGGGGAGCCCAGAACACTGAAGCTTTCTTT.